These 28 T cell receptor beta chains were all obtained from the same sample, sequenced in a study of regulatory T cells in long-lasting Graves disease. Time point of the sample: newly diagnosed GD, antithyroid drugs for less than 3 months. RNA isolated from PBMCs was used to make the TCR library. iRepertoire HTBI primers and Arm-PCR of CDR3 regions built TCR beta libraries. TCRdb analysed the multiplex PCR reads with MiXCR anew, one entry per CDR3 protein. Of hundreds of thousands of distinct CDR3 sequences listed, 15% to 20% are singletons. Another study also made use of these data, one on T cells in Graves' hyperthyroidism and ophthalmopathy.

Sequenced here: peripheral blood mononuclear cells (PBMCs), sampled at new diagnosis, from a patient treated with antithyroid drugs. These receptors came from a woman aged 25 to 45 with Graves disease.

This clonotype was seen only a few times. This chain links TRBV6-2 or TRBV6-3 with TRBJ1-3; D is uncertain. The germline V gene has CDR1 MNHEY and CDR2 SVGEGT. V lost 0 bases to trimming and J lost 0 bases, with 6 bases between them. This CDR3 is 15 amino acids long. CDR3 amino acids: CASSYSKGSGNTIYF. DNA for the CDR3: TGTGCCAGCAGTTACTCTAAGGGCTCTGGAAACACCATATATTTT.

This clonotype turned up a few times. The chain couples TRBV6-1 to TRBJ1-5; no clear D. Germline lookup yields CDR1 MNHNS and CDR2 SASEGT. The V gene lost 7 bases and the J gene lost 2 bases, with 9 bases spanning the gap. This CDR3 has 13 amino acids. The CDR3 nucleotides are TGTGCCAGCACTGAGACGGGCAATCAGCCCCAGCATTTT. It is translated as CASTETGNQPQHF.

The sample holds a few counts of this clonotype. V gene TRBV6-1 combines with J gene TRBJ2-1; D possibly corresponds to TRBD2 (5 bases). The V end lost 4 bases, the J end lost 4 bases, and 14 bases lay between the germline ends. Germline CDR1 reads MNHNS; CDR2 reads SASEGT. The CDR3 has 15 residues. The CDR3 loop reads CASSVSAAFYNEQFF. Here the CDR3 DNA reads TGTGCCAGCAGTGTGTCAGCGGCTTTTTACAATGAGCAGTTCTTC.

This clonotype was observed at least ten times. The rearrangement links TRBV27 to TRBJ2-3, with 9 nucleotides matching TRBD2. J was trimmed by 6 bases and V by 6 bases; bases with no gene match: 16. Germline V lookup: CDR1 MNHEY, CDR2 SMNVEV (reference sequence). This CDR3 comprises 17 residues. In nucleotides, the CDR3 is TGTGCCAGCAGCCGTCTACTAGCGGGCCTAGGGGTGGATACGCAGTATTTT. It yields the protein CASSRLLAGLGVDTQYF.

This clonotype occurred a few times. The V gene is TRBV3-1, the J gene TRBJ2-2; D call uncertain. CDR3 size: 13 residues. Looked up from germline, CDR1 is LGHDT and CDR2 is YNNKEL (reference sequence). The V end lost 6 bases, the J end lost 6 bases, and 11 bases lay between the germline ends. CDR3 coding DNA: TGTGCCAGCAGGCAGAACGTCGCCGGGGAGCTGTTTTTT. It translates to CASRQNVAGELFF.

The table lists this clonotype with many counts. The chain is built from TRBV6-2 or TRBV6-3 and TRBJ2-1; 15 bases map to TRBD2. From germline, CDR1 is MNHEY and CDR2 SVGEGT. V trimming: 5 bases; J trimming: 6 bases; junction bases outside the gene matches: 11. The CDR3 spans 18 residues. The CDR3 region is CASSTPWTSGRAGNEQFF. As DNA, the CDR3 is TGTGCCAGCAGTACCCCCTGGACTAGCGGGAGGGCCGGCAATGAGCAGTTCTTC.

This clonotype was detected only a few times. The CDR3 bases are TGTGCCAGCAGTTACGTTCTAGGACAGGGGAGATATGGCTACACCTTC. This sequence encodes CASSYVLGQGRYGYTF. This chain joins TRBV6-5 and TRBJ1-2; 9 bases match TRBD1. Germline V gives CDR1 MNHEY, CDR2 SVGAGI. The V and J ends lost 2 bases and 5 bases, in that order; junction bases with no gene match: 9. The CDR3 length is 16 residues.

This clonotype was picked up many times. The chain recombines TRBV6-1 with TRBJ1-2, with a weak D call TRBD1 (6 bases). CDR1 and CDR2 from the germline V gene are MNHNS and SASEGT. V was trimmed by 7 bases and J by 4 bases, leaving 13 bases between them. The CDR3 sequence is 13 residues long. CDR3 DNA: TGTGCCAGCACCCACCAGACAGGCTATGGCTACACCTTC. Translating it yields CASTHQTGYGYTF.

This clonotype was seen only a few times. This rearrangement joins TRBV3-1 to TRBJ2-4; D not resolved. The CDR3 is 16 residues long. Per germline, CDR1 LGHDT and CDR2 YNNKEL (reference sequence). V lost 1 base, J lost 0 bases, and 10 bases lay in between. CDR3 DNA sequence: TGTGCCAGCAGCCAAGGTGCCAGCCAAGCCAAAAACATTCAGTACTTC. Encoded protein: CASSQGASQAKNIQYF.

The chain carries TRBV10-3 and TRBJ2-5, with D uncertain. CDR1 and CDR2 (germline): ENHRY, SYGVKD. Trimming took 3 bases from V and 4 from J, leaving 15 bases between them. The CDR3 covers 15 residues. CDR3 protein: CAISDIAVSGETQYF. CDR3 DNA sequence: TGTGCCATCAGTGATATAGCCGTTAGTGGAGAGACCCAGTACTTC.

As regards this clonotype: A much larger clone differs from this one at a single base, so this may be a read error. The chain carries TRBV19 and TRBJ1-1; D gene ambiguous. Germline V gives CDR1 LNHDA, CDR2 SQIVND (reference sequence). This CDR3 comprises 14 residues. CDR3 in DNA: TGTGCCAGTGGAGACGGGAGGATTGGCACTGAAGCTCTCTTT. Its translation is CASGDGRIGTEALF.

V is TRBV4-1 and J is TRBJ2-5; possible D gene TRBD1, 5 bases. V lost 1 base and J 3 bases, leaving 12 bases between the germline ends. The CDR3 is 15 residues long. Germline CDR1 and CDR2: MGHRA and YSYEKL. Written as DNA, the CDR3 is TGCGCCAGCAGCCAAGTTCTAACAGGAGAAGAGACCCAGTACTTC. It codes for CASSQVLTGEETQYF.

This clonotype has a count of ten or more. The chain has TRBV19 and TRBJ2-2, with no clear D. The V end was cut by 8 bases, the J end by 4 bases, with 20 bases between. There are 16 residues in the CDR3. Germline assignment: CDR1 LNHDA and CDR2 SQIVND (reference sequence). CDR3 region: CASSRPILGSTGELFF. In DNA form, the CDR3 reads TGTGCCAGTTCGAGGCCCATACTCGGTAGCACCGGGGAGCTGTTTTTT.

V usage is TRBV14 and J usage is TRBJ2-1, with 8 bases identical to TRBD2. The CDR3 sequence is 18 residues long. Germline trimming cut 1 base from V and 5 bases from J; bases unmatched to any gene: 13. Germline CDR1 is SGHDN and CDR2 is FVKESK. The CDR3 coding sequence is TGTGCCAGCAGCCAAGCACTCTGGGCTAGCGGGCCACACAATGAGCAGTTCTTC. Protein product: CASSQALWASGPHNEQFF.

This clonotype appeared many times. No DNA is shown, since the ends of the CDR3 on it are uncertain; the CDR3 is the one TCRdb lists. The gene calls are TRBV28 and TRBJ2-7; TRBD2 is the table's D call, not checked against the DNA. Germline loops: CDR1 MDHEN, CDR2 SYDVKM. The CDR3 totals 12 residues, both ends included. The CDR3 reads CASEHSRAGQYF.

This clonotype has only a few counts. CDR3 sequence: CAIRGRTGSGNTIYF. The CDR3 DNA follows: TGTGCCATCAGGGGAAGGACCGGCTCTGGAAACACCATATATTTT. V usage is TRBV10-3 and J usage is TRBJ1-3; no clear D gene. V shed 6 bases and J shed 0 bases, with 12 bases lying between them. The CDR3 is 15 amino acids. The germline gives CDR1 ENHRY, CDR2 SYGVKD.

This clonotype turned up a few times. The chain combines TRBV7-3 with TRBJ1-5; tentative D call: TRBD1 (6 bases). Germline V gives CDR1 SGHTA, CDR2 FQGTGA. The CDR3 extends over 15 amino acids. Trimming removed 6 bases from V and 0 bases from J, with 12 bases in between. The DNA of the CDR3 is TGTGCCAGCAGTTTCGCAGGGGTTAGCAATCAGCCCCAGCATTTT. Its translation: CASSFAGVSNQPQHF.

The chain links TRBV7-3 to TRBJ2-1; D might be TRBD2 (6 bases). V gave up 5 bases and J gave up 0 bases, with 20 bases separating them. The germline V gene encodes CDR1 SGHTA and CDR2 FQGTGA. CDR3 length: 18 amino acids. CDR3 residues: CASSQAALGGSSYNEQFF. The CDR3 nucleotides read TGTGCCAGCAGCCAAGCGGCGCTCGGGGGAAGCTCCTACAATGAGCAGTTCTTC.

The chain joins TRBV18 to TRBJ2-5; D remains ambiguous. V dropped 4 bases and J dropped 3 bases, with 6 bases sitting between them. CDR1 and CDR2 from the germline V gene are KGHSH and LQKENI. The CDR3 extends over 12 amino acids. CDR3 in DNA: TGTGCCAGCTCACGATTCGAAGAGACCCAGTACTTC. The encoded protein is CASSRFEETQYF.

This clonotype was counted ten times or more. CDR3 nucleotides: TGTGCCAGCAGTGAAGACGGTGGACAGACCCAGTACTTC. It encodes CASSEDGGQTQYF. The chain is built from TRBV2 and TRBJ2-5; D not certain. Trimming left V 1 base short and J 6 bases short, with 9 bases between. Germline-derived CDR1 and CDR2 are SNHLY and FYNNEI. This CDR3 comprises 13 residues.

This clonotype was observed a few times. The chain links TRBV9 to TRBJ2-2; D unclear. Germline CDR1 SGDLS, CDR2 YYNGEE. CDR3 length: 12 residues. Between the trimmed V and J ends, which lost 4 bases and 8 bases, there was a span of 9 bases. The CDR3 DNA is TGTGCCAGCAGCTCCCTTGAAGGGGAGCTGTTTTTT. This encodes CASSSLEGELFF.

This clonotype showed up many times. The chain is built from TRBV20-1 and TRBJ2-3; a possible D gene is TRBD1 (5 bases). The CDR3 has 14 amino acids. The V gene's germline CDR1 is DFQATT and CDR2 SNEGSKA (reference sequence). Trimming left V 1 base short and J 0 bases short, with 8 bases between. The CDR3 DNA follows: TGCAGTGCTAGAGCAGACAGCAGCACAGATACGCAGTATTTT. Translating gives CSARADSSTDTQYF.

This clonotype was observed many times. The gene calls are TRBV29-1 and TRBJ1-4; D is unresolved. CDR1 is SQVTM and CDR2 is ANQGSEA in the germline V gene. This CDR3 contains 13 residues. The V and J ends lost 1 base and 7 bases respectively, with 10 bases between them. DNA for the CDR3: TGCAGCGTTGAAGTCGGAGATACTGAAAAACTGTTTTTT. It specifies CSVEVGDTEKLFF.

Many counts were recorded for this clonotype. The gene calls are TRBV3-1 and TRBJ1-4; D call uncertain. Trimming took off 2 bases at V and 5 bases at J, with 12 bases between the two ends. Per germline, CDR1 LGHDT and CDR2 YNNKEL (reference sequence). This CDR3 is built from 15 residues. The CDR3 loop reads CASSQRPGGNEKLFF. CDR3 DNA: TGTGCCAGCAGCCAACGTCCGGGAGGAAATGAAAAACTGTTTTTT.

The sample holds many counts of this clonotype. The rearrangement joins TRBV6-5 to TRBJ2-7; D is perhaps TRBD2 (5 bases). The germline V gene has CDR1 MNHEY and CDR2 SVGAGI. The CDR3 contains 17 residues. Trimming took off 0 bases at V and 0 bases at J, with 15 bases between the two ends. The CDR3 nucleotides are TGTGCCAGCAGTTACTCGCTTTCTGCGGGTAGCTCCTACGAGCAGTACTTC. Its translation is CASSYSLSAGSSYEQYF.

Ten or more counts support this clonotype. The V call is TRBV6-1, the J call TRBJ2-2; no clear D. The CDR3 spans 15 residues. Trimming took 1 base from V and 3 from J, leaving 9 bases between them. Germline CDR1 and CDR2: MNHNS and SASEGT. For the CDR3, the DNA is TGTGCCAGCAGTGAAGGCCTGTTCGACACCGGGGAGCTGTTTTTT. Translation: CASSEGLFDTGELFF.

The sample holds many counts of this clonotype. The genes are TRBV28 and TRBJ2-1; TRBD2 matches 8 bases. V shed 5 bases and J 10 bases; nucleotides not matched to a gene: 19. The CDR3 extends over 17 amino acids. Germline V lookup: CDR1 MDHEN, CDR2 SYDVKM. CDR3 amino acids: CASSPDFSGMGLSEQFF. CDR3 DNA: TGTGCCAGCAGTCCGGACTTTAGCGGGATGGGTCTAAGCGAGCAGTTCTTC.

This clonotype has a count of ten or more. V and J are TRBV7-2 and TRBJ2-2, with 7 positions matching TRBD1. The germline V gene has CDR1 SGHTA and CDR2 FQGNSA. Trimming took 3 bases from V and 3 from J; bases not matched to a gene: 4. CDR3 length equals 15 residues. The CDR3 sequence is CASSLGQRYTGELFF. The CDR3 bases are TGTGCCAGCAGCTTGGGACAGAGATACACCGGGGAGCTGTTTTTT.